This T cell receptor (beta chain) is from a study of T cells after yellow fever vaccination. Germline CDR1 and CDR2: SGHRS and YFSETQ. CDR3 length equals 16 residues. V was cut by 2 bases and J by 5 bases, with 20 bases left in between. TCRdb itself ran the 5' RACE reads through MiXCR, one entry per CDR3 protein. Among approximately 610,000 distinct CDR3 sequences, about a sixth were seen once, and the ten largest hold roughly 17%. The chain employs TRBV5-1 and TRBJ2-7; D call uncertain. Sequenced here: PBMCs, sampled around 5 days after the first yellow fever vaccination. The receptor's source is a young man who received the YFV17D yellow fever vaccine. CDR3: CASSFSDPIPRDEQYF. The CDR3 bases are TGCGCCAGCAGCTTTTCGGATCCAATCCCCCGGGACGAGCAGTACTTC. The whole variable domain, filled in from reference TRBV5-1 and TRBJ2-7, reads KAGVTQTPRYLIKTRGQQVTLSCSPISGHRSVSWYQQTPGQGLQFLFEYFSETQRNKGNFPGRFSGRQFSNSRSEMNVSTLELGDSALYLCASSFSDPIPRDEQYFGPGTRLTVT.